This TCR beta chain was obtained from a study of identical twins (dated by TCRdb to the mid-2010s). About the study as a whole: The study deep-sequenced TCR alpha and beta repertoires from monozygotic twins, unrelated adults of various ages and cord blood to test whether fetal clonotypes persist. Replicate twin experiments were performed at different times using different library preparation protocols to rule out contamination.

Every donor was a healthy Caucasian. The twin cohort consisted of three pairs of female monozygotic twins, all aged roughly 18 to 30 years. Using Miltenyi CD45RO+ enrichment and human naive T-cell isolation kits, memory (CD45RO+) and naive T cells were isolated from PBMC. The study at large found these results: Zero-insertion analyses could be partly confounded by invariant T cells such as MAIT and iNKT, although diverse VJ usage argued against such confounding for most clonotypes. A weaker excess of twin sharing was found in beta out-of-frame sequences because the signal-to-noise ratio was lowered by fewer shared sequences. Compared with coincidental sharing between unrelated individuals, out-of-frame TCR alpha sequences shared between twins showed an excess of sequences with low generation probability. Because the same donors could not be followed over many years, conclusions were based on cross-sectional statistical analysis. Fewer insertions were carried by abundant cord blood beta clonotypes; a weaker similar trend was observed in young adult naive repertoires, while no such trend was observed in memory repertoires. In monozygotic twins, out-of-frame TCR alpha sharing was systematically underestimated by recombination models, although the models agreed with sharing between unrelated individuals.

The library relied on 5' RACE. Sequencing was carried out with an Illumina HiSeq 2000. A universal primer binding site was introduced by template switching, and a unique molecular identifier was present in the final cDNA, enabling accurate counting of TCR cDNA molecules. Specific primers in the conserved constant-segment region were used to synthesize first-strand cDNA for the TCR alpha and beta chains. Each cDNA library was double barcoded, with a SMART-Mk sample barcode plus Illumina barcodes, to control for contamination. TruSeq adapter sequences and Illumina sample barcodes were added in two successive PCR steps. The TCR alpha and beta cDNA libraries were sequenced on the Illumina HiSeq platform using custom primers. In the authors' own workflow: MiGEC was used to process raw reads and extract unique molecular identifiers, and MiXCR was used to find CDR3 positions. For each individual, recombination models were inferred using an EM algorithm with the repgenHMM and IGoR tools. The analysis of shared clonotypes was done with the tcR package in R, with sharing normalized by the product of cloneset sizes. To study raw recombination free of thymic and clonal selection effects, out-of-frame nonproductive sequences were analyzed. TCRdb reanalyzed the raw reads on its own, using fastp at Q25 for trimming and MiXCR for clone calling, and kept in-frame beta chains. Identical CDR3 protein sequences are pooled into one entry, listed with their most common genes and DNA. TCRdb assigned the V and J calls; the authors' analysis was not used. The sample data list roughly 200,000 distinct CDR3 sequences, and around 6.8% of these were observed just once. The top ten hold about 2% of the sample.

This clonotype was detected only a few times. Its antigen target is currently unknown. No qualities accompany the bases; no much larger clone lies one base away. Another study also made use of these data, one on yellow fever vaccine responses in identical twins. As the second publication notes: The authors reported that the T cell response to vaccination in identical twins appeared partly convergent and partly personalized. In the study, vaccine-responding T cell clones were precisely tracked in identical twins.

The clonotype comes from a woman aged 18-29 years in good health. The sequenced material came from memory (CD45RO+) T cells sorted from blood. The cell subset or site label, read with the paper, signifies: CD45RO+ enriched T cells.

CDR3 region: CASSQTTGGNYEQYF. The DNA reads as follows: TGTGCCAGCAGCCAAACGACAGGGGGCAACTACGAGCAGTACTTC. The V and J genes are TRBV3-1 and TRBJ2-7; 10 central nucleotides agree with TRBD1. The CDR3 numbers 15 residues from cysteine through phenylalanine. Only the CDR3 part of the read is kept: 45 bases, read in frame from the first base. CDR1 and CDR2, per the germline V gene (reference sequence), are LGHDT and YNNKEL. The V end gives up 2 bases and the J end 3 bases, leaving 4 bases in the junction not matched to a gene.